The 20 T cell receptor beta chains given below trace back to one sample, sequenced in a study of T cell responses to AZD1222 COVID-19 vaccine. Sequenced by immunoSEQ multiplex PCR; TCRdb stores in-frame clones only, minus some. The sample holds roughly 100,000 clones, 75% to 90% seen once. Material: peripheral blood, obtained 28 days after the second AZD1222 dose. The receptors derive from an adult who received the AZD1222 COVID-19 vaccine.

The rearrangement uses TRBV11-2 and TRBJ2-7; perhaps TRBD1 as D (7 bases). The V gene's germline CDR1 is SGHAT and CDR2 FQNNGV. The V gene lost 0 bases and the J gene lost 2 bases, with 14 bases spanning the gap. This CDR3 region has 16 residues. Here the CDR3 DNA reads TGTGCCAGCAGCTTAGATCGGACAGGACTACCCTACGAGCAGTACTTC. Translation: CASSLDRTGLPYEQYF.

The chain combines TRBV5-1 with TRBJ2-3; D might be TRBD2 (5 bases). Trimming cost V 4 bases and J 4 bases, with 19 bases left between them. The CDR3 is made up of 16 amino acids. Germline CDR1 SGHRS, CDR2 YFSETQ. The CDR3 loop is CASSLNPSIGADTQYF. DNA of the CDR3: TGCGCCAGCAGCCTAAACCCTAGCATTGGGGCAGATACGCAGTATTTT.

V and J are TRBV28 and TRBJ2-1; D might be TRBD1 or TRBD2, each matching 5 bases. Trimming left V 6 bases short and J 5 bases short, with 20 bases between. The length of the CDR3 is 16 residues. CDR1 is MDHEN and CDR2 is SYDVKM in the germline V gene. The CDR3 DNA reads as TGTGCCAGCAGCCCGTGGGGGATTAGGTCAAACAATGAGCAGTTCTTC. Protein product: CASSPWGIRSNNEQFF.

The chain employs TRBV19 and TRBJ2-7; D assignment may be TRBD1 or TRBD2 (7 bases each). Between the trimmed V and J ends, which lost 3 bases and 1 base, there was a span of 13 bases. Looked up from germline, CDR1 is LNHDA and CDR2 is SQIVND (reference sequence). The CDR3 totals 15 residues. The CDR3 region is CASSITGGQSYEQYF. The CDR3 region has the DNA TGTGCCAGTAGTATTACGGGGGGACAGTCCTACGAGCAGTACTTC.

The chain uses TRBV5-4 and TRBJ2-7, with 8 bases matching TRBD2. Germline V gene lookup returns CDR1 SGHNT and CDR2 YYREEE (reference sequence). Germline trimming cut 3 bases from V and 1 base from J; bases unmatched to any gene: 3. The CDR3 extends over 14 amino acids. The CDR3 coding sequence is TGTGCCAGCAGCTCCGGGACTAGTTCCTACGAGCAGTACTTC. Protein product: CASSSGTSSYEQYF.

The CDR3 coding sequence is TGTGCCAGCAGTCGGGACTTCTACGAGCAGTACTTC. The encoded protein is CASSRDFYEQYF. The genes are TRBV7-9 and TRBJ2-7; tentative D call: TRBD2 (6 bases). Trimming took 6 bases from V and 3 from J, leaving 9 bases between them. Germline-derived CDR1 and CDR2 are SEHNR and FQNEAQ (reference sequence). The CDR3 consists of 12 residues.

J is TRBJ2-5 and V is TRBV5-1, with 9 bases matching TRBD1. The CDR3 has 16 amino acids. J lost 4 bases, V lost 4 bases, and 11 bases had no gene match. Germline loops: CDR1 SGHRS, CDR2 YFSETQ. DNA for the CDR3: TGCGCCAGCAGCACCGCCGGGACAGGGCGTGGAGAGACCCAGTACTTC. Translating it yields CASSTAGTGRGETQYF.

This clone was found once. CDR3 coding DNA: TGCGTCGGGGTATTCAATGAGCAGTTCTTC. The encoded protein is CVGVFNEQFF. The J gene is TRBJ2-1, the V gene TRBV29-1; TRBD2 might be the D (5 bases). The CDR3 has 10 residues. Germline CDR1 SQVTM, CDR2 ANQGSEA.

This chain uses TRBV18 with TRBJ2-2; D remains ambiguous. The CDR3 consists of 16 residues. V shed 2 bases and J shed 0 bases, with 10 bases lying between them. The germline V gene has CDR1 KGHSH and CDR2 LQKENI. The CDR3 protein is CASSPSSNPNTGELFF. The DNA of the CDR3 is TGTGCCAGCTCACCAAGTTCGAATCCGAACACCGGGGAGCTGTTTTTT.

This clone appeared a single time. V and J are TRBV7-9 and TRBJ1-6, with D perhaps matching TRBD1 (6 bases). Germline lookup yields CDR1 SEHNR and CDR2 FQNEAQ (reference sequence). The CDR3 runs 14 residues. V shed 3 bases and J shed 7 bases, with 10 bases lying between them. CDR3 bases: TGTGCCAGCAGCTTCCCAACAGGGAATTCACCCCTCCACTTT. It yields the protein CASSFPTGNSPLHF.

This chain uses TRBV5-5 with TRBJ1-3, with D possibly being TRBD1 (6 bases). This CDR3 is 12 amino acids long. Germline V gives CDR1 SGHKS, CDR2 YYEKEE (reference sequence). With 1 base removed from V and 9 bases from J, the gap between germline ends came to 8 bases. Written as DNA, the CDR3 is TGTGCCAGCAGCTTGCAGGGGACCACCATATATTTT. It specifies CASSLQGTTIYF.

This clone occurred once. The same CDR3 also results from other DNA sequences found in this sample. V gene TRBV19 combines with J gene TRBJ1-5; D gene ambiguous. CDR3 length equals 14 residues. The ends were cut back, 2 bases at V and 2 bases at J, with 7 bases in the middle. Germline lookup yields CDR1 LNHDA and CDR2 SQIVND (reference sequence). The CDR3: CASSIMGGNQPQHF. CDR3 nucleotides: TGTGCCAGTAGTATAATGGGAGGCAATCAGCCCCAGCATTTT.

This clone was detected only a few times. The CDR3 spells CASSIQGTMNTEAFF. For the CDR3, the DNA is TGTGCCAGCAGCATACAGGGGACCATGAACACTGAAGCTTTCTTT. The chain has TRBV11-2 and TRBJ1-1; 7 bases map to TRBD1. Germline CDR1 is SGHAT and CDR2 is FQNNGV. V lost 5 bases, J lost 0 bases, and 6 bases stayed unmatched. The CDR3 runs 15 residues. Full variable domain (remainder filled in from reference TRBV11-2 and TRBJ1-1): EAGVAQSPRYKIIEKRQSVAFWCNPISGHATLYWYQQILGQGPKLLIQFQNNGVVDDSQLPKDRFSAERLKGVDSTLKIQPAKLEDSAVYLCASSIQGTMNTEAFFGQGTRLTVV.

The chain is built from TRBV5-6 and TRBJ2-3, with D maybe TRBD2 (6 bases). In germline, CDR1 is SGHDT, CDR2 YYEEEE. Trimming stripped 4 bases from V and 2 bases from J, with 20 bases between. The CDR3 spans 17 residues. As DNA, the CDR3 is TGTGCCAGCAGCCGGGAAAACCTGGACTACTTCACAGATACGCAGTATTTT. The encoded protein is CASSRENLDYFTDTQYF.

In nucleotides, the CDR3 is TGTGCCAGCCCGGGGGGTCCAACTGGGACTGAAGCTTTCTTT. Amino acids: CASPGGPTGTEAFF. This chain uses TRBV28 with TRBJ1-1; tentatively, D is TRBD1 (5 bases). The V gene lost 8 bases and the J gene lost 5 bases, with 18 bases spanning the gap. Germline V lookup: CDR1 MDHEN, CDR2 SYDVKM. The CDR3 covers 14 residues.

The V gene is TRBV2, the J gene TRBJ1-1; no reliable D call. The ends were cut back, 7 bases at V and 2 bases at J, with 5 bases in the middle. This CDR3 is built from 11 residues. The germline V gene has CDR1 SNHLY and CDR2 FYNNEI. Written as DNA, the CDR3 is TGTGCCAGCACTGACAACACTGAAGCTTTCTTT. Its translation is CASTDNTEAFF.

The CDR3 here is CASAGGGATWEQYF. CDR3 in DNA: TGTGCCAGCGCTGGCGGCGGGGCTACCTGGGAGCAGTACTTC. The chain combines TRBV2 with TRBJ2-7; tentative D call: TRBD2 (6 bases). Trimming removed 8 bases from V and 7 bases from J, with 21 bases in between. The germline V gene has CDR1 SNHLY and CDR2 FYNNEI. This CDR3 contains 14 residues.

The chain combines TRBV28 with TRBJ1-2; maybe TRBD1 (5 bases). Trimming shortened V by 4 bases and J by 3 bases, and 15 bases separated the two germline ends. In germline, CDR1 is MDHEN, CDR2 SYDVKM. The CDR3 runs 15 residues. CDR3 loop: CASSSLLGGDYGYTF. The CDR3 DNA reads TGTGCCAGCAGTTCCCTCCTCGGGGGAGACTATGGCTACACCTTC.

The CDR3 loop reads CASSEKQGASYEQYF. The CDR3 DNA reads TGTGCCAGCAGTGAAAAGCAGGGGGCAAGCTACGAGCAGTACTTC. The chain recombines TRBV2 with TRBJ2-7, with TRBD1 matching over 8 bases. V lost 2 bases and J lost 3; bases outside the gene matches: 6. The CDR3 loop spans 15 amino acids. From germline, CDR1 is SNHLY and CDR2 FYNNEI.

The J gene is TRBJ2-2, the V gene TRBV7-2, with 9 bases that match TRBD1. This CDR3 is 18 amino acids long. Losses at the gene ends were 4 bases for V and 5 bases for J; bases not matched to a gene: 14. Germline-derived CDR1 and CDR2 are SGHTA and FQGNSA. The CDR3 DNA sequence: TGTGCCAGCAGCTCGAGGGTTCCGGGACAGGGATTTACCGGGGAGCTGTTTTTT. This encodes CASSSRVPGQGFTGELFF.